The 24 T cell receptor beta chains in this list originate from one sample, sequenced in a study of shared clonotypes between healthy human individuals. Produced via immunoSEQ multiplex PCR; TCRdb's table is partial and in-frame only. The sample includes over 2 million clones, 85% to 95% seen only once; the top ten take 0.1% to 0.15%. What was sequenced was naive CD4+ T cells sorted from blood. Subset defined: CD45RA+ positively selected. The receptors stem from a man aged 18 to 29 in good health.

Turning to this clone: Other DNA variants within this sample encode the same CDR3. The DNA for the CDR3 is TGCGCCAGCAGCCAAGGGACAGGGCTGAACACTGAAGCTTTCTTT. It specifies CASSQGTGLNTEAFF. V gene TRBV4-3 combines with J gene TRBJ1-1; 8 positions agree with TRBD1. The CDR3 contains 15 residues. The V and J ends lost 1 base and 0 bases, in that order; junction bases with no gene match: 1. Germline V gives CDR1 LGHNA, CDR2 YSLEER.

The chain uses TRBV7-2 and TRBJ1-2; the D is unclear. The CDR3 spans 17 residues. Germline assignment: CDR1 SGHTA and CDR2 FQGNSA. V was pared by 5 bases and J by 6 bases, with 25 bases between. CDR3 sequence (DNA): TGTGCCAGCAGCCTGAGCCCCGCCTCTCTCGAATTGGATGGCTACACCTTC. Amino acid sequence: CASSLSPASLELDGYTF.

This chain connects TRBV11-2 to TRBJ2-7; 7 bases line up with TRBD2. With 5 bases clipped from V and 0 bases from J, the junction kept 7 bases outside the gene matches. The germline V gene has CDR1 SGHAT and CDR2 FQNNGV. There are 15 residues in the CDR3. The CDR3 loop reads CASSPRSGVSYEQYF. The CDR3, as DNA: TGTGCCAGCAGCCCCCGCAGCGGGGTCTCCTACGAGCAGTACTTC.

This chain links TRBV2 with TRBJ1-1; TRBD1 is a possible D gene (5 bases). Trimming stripped 6 bases from V and 5 bases from J, with 16 bases between. The CDR3 sequence is 14 residues long. The germline gives CDR1 SNHLY, CDR2 FYNNEI. CDR3 nucleotide sequence: TGTGCCAGCAGCTCTCCGGGACGTATAACTGAAGCTTTCTTT. Translating gives CASSSPGRITEAFF.

The rearrangement uses TRBV2 and TRBJ2-5; TRBD2 might be the D (6 bases). CDR1 and CDR2 from the germline V gene are SNHLY and FYNNEI. CDR3 length: 14 residues. V dropped 7 bases and J dropped 4 bases, with 16 bases sitting between them. This CDR3 reads CASTPRGLGETQYF. CDR3 coding DNA: TGTGCCAGCACTCCCCGGGGGTTGGGAGAGACCCAGTACTTC.

V gene TRBV11-2 combines with J gene TRBJ2-2; D is ambiguous. Between the trimmed V and J ends, which lost 3 bases and 6 bases, there was a span of 8 bases. The length of the CDR3 is 13 residues. Germline values: CDR1 SGHAT, CDR2 FQNNGV. CDR3 nucleotide sequence: TGTGCCAGCAGCTTCTACACCTCCGGGGAGCTGTTTTTT. As protein: CASSFYTSGELFF.

The V call is TRBV10-2, the J call TRBJ1-5; TRBD1 is a possible D gene (5 bases). Looked up from germline, CDR1 is WSHSY and CDR2 is SAAADI. Trimming removed 6 bases from V and 0 bases from J, with 12 bases in between. This CDR3 is 15 amino acids long. The DNA for the CDR3 is TGCGCCAGCAGCCTTAGGGGAAATAGCAATCAGCCCCAGCATTTT. Its protein product is CASSLRGNSNQPQHF.

V gene TRBV6-6 combines with J gene TRBJ2-7; 10 bases are a match to TRBD2. CDR1 and CDR2 from the germline V gene are MNHNY and SVGAGI (reference sequence). This CDR3 spans 16 amino acids. Trimming took 0 bases from V and 1 from J; bases not matched to a gene: 3. In DNA, the CDR3 is TGTGCCAGCAGTTACTCCTCTAGCGGGAGATCCTACGAGCAGTACTTC. Amino acids: CASSYSSSGRSYEQYF.

The genes are TRBV10-3 and TRBJ2-7; D may correspond to TRBD1 or TRBD2 (5 bases each). Germline V gene sequence: CDR1 ENHRY, CDR2 SYGVKD. The length of the CDR3 is 13 residues. V was cut by 1 base and J by 6 bases, with 10 bases left in between. The CDR3 is CAISEYRDLEQYF. CDR3 coding DNA: TGTGCCATCAGTGAGTACCGGGACCTCGAGCAGTACTTC.

V usage is TRBV30 and J usage is TRBJ2-1; D gene uncertain. Trimming cost V 8 bases and J 7 bases, with 18 bases left between them. The germline V gene encodes CDR1 GTSNPN and CDR2 SVGIG (reference sequence). The CDR3 is 13 residues long. The CDR3 sequence is CARSLGPRNEQFF. CDR3 nucleotides: TGTGCCCGCTCACTTGGGCCGAGAAATGAGCAGTTCTTC. The complete variable domain, with remaining parts taken from reference TRBV30 and TRBJ2-1, reads SQTIHQWPATLVQPVGSPLSLECTVEGTSNPNLYWYRQAAGRGLQLLFYSVGIGQISSEVPQNLSASRPQDRQFILSSKKLLLSDSGFYLCARSLGPRNEQFFGPGTRLTVL.

The chain links TRBV18 to TRBJ1-2; D may be TRBD1 (6 bases). The V end was cut by 3 bases, the J end by 3 bases, with 11 bases between. Germline loops: CDR1 KGHSH, CDR2 LQKENI. The CDR3 has 14 amino acids. CDR3 bases: TGTGCCAGCTCACCGCAGGGGCCAGACTATGGCTACACCTTC. Translation: CASSPQGPDYGYTF.

The V and J genes are TRBV5-4 and TRBJ2-6; 7 positions agree with TRBD1. The CDR3 is 17 amino acids. Germline CDR1 and CDR2: SGHNT and YYREEE (reference sequence). J gave up 0 bases and V 0 bases, and 3 bases lay outside the gene matches. As DNA, the CDR3 is TGTGCCAGCAGCTTGGACAGGGGCCACTCTGGGGCCAACGTCCTGACTTTC. It yields the protein CASSLDRGHSGANVLTF.

The chain couples TRBV19 to TRBJ1-2, with D unclear. This CDR3 has 15 residues. V was cut by 6 bases and J by 2 bases, with 16 bases left in between. CDR1 is LNHDA and CDR2 is SQIVND in the germline V gene (reference sequence). CDR3 region: CASRIGYRGNYGYTF. CDR3 bases: TGTGCCAGTAGAATCGGCTACCGGGGAAACTATGGCTACACCTTC.

This CDR3 is CASSEVLGAGNQPQHF. The CDR3 bases are TGTGCCAGCAGTGAAGTCCTAGGGGCGGGTAATCAGCCCCAGCATTTT. The chain joins TRBV6-1 to TRBJ1-5; weak D call: TRBD1 (5 bases). V lost 1 base to trimming and J lost 4 bases, with 14 bases between them. The CDR3 loop spans 16 amino acids. From germline, CDR1 is MNHNS and CDR2 SASEGT.

The chain is built from TRBV23-1 and TRBJ1-1; no clear D gene. TRBV23-1 counts as an open reading frame of uncertain function. CDR3 length equals 15 residues. V was clipped by 0 bases and J by 0 bases, with 8 bases between them. This CDR3 is CASSQSRAVNTEAFF. In nucleotides, the CDR3 is TGCGCCAGCAGTCAATCGAGGGCAGTGAACACTGAAGCTTTCTTT.

This chain links TRBV7-9 with TRBJ1-4; a weak D match, TRBD1 (5 bases). Germline V gives CDR1 SEHNR, CDR2 FQNEAQ (reference sequence). CDR3 length: 16 amino acids. Trimming pared 4 bases from V and 0 bases from J, leaving 12 bases between. CDR3 DNA: TGTGCCAGCAGCTCCCAAACAGGAGCAACTAATGAAAAACTGTTTTTT. This encodes CASSSQTGATNEKLFF.

A single count supports this clone. The J gene is TRBJ1-3, the V gene TRBV25-1; 7 positions agree with TRBD1. V was pared by 7 bases and J by 2 bases, with 8 bases of the junction left unmatched. Germline-derived CDR1 and CDR2 are MGHDK and SYGVNS. The CDR3 extends over 15 amino acids. This chain's CDR3 is CASMSGTAPGNTIYF. The CDR3 region has the DNA TGTGCCAGCATGTCCGGGACAGCCCCTGGAAACACCATATATTTT.

J is TRBJ2-7 and V is TRBV18; possibly TRBD2 for D (5 bases). Germline V gene sequence: CDR1 KGHSH, CDR2 LQKENI. Trimming pared 1 base from V and 3 bases from J, leaving 10 bases between. The CDR3 length is 14 residues. CDR3 region: CASSPQLGGYEQYF. In DNA, the CDR3 is TGTGCCAGCTCACCACAACTAGGCGGCTACGAGCAGTACTTC.

V and J are TRBV28 and TRBJ1-5; D is unresolved. CDR3 length: 12 amino acids. The germline V and J ends were trimmed by 7 bases and 2 bases, with 6 bases remaining between them. Per the germline V gene, CDR1 is MDHEN and CDR2 is SYDVKM. The CDR3 DNA sequence: TGTGCCAGCATCGGGGGCAATCAGCCCCAGCATTTT. Encoded protein: CASIGGNQPQHF.

This clone has just one count. The chain carries TRBV5-6 and TRBJ2-7, with D maybe TRBD2 (5 bases). The CDR3 runs to 13 residues. Trimming pared 4 bases from V and 4 bases from J, leaving 12 bases between. In germline, CDR1 is SGHDT, CDR2 YYEEEE. CDR3 in DNA: TGTGCCAGCAGCCGAGCGGCAATGTACGAGCAGTACTTC. It encodes CASSRAAMYEQYF.

The genes are TRBV5-1 and TRBJ2-7; D is unclear. The CDR3 length is 14 residues. In germline, CDR1 is SGHRS, CDR2 YFSETQ. The germline V and J ends were trimmed by 4 bases and 3 bases, with 14 bases remaining between them. The CDR3 sequence is CASSTTRADYEQYF. For the CDR3, the DNA is TGCGCCAGCAGCACGACCCGGGCGGACTACGAGCAGTACTTC.

This sequence joins TRBV6-6 and TRBJ2-4; D gene ambiguous. Trimming pared 5 bases from V and 0 bases from J, leaving 14 bases between. Germline V gives CDR1 MNHNY, CDR2 SVGAGI (reference sequence). The CDR3 spans 16 residues. CDR3 nucleotides: TGTGCCAGCAGTACTATCGACTCGATAGCCAAAAACATTCAGTACTTC. Residues: CASSTIDSIAKNIQYF.

As regards this clone: One base away lies a much larger clone, so this may be a sequencing read error. No conserved phenylalanine or tryptophan is present at the end of the CDR3, so a read error is the likely explanation. J is TRBJ2-3 and V is TRBV5-6; TRBD1 aligns across 11 bases. Germline assignment: CDR1 SGHDT and CDR2 YYEEEE. The CDR3 has 14 amino acids. V was pared by 3 bases and J by 3 bases, with 0 bases of the junction left unmatched. Here the CDR3 DNA reads TGTGCCAGCAGCTGGGACAGGGGGACAGATACGCAGTATCTT. Translated, it gives CASSWDRGTDTQYL.

The V gene is TRBV12-5, the J gene TRBJ2-1, with 9 positions matching TRBD2. V shed 0 bases, J shed 0 bases, and the junction held 12 bases outside the gene matches. Germline CDR1 is LGHNT and CDR2 is FRNRAP. The CDR3 covers 20 residues. As DNA, the CDR3 is TGTGCTAGTGGTTTGGTACATGGTAGCGGGAGCTGGGGCTCCTACAATGAGCAGTTCTTC. This encodes CASGLVHGSGSWGSYNEQFF.